Below, one TCR beta chain is given with its context. This record belongs to a study of blood T cell repertoires in COVID-19. Study context: Both acute and convalescent COVID-19 samples were obtained from the United States, Italy and Spain. PBMCs, B-cell-depleted T cells, or T cells were the source of the cDNA or gDNA that made up the material.

Authors' methods: How many nucleated cells were present was estimated from reference gene primer amplification. Produced via immunoSEQ multiplex PCR; TCRdb's table is partial and in-frame only. Clone size and the V and J calls come from that table; the DNA yielded D and trimming. The sample lists 62,000 or so clones, 70% to 90% seen once, with roughly 1.4% in the top ten. This CDR3 has 15 amino acids. Germline CDR1 reads SGHVS; CDR2 reads FQNEAQ. Trimming removed 3 bases at V and 4 bases at J, with 15 bases between. Material: peripheral blood. The chain has TRBV7-8 and TRBJ2-5, with no clear D. The origin of this receptor is an older woman with acute or convalescent COVID-19. CDR3 DNA: TGTGCCAGCAGCTTCTCGCCCGGTTTCGTAGAGACCCAGTACTTC. Its translation is CASSFSPGFVETQYF. The whole variable domain, remainder taken from reference TRBV7-8 and TRBJ2-5, is GAGVSQSPRYKVAKRGQDVALRCDPISGHVSLFWYQQALGQGPEFLTYFQNEAQLDKSGLPSDRFFAERPEGSVSTLKIQRTQQEDSAVYLCASSFSPGFVETQYFGPGTRLLVL.